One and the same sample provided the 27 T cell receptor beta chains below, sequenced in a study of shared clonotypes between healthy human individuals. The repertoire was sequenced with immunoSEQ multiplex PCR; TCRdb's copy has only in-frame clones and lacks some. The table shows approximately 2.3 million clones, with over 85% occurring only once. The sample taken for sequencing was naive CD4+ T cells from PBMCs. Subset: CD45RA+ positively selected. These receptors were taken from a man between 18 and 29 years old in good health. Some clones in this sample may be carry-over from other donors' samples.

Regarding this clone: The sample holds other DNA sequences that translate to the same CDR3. CDR3 sequence: CASSLVGGTYNEQFF. DNA of the CDR3: TGTGCCAGCAGCTTAGTGGGGGGCACCTACAATGAGCAGTTCTTC. V usage is TRBV7-2 and J usage is TRBJ2-1, with D perhaps given as TRBD1 or TRBD2 (6 bases each). The CDR3 spans 15 residues. Germline-derived CDR1 and CDR2 are SGHTA and FQGNSA. V was cut by 1 base and J by 2 bases, with 9 bases left in between.

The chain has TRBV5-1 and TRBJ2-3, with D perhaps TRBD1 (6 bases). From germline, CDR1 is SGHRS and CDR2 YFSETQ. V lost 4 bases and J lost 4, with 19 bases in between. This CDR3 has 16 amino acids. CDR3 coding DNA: TGCGCCAGCAGCGTTGGACAGCTGACGAAACCAGATACGCAGTATTTT. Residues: CASSVGQLTKPDTQYF.

The CDR3 DNA is TGTGCCAGCAGCCCCCGCGGGGGGTTTTACACCGGGGAGCTGTTTTTT. Its translation: CASSPRGGFYTGELFF. The V call is TRBV11-2, the J call TRBJ2-2; 8 positions match TRBD2. Germline-derived CDR1 and CDR2 are SGHAT and FQNNGV. Trimming took 5 bases from V and 3 from J; bases not matched to a gene: 8. The CDR3 extends over 16 amino acids.

The CDR3 loop reads CASSLGGDRQDGYTF. The CDR3 DNA reads as TGTGCCAGCAGCTTGGGAGGGGACAGACAGGATGGCTACACCTTC. V gene TRBV5-4 combines with J gene TRBJ1-2, with 7 bases identical to TRBD1. The V and J ends lost 0 bases and 6 bases, in that order; junction bases with no gene match: 8. This CDR3 has 15 amino acids. Germline-derived CDR1 and CDR2 are SGHNT and YYREEE (reference sequence).

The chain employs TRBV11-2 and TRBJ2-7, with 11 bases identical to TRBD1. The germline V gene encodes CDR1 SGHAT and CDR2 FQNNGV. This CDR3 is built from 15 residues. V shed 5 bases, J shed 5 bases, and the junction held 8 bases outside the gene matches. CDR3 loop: CASSKPWTGGDEQYF. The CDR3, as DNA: TGTGCCAGCAGCAAACCATGGACAGGGGGCGACGAGCAGTACTTC.

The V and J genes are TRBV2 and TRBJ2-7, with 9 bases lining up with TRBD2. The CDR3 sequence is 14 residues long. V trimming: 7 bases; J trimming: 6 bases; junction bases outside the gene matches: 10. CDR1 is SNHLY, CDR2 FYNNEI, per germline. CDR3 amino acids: CASKEGLAIVEQYF. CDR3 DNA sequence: TGTGCCAGCAAGGAGGGACTAGCTATAGTCGAGCAGTACTTC.

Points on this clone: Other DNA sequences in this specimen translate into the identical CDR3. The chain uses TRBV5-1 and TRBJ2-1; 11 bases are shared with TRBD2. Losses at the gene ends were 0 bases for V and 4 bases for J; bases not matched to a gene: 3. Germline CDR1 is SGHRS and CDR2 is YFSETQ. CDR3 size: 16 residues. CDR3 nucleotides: TGCGCCAGCAGCTTGGCCGGGACTAGCGGTTACAATGAGCAGTTCTTC. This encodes CASSLAGTSGYNEQFF.

The CDR3 protein is CASSRPRNRGENTEAFF. Written as DNA, the CDR3 is TGCGCCAGCAGCCGGCCCCGCAACAGGGGGGAGAACACTGAAGCTTTCTTT. This chain connects TRBV5-1 to TRBJ1-1, with 8 bases that match TRBD1. J lost 1 base, V lost 4 bases, and 12 bases had no gene match. CDR3 length: 17 amino acids. The germline V gene has CDR1 SGHRS and CDR2 YFSETQ. Combining the CDR3 with reference TRBV5-1 and TRBJ1-1 gives the whole variable domain KAGVTQTPRYLIKTRGQQVTLSCSPISGHRSVSWYQQTPGQGLQFLFEYFSETQRNKGNFPGRFSGRQFSNSRSEMNVSTLELGDSALYLCASSRPRNRGENTEAFFGQGTRLTVV.

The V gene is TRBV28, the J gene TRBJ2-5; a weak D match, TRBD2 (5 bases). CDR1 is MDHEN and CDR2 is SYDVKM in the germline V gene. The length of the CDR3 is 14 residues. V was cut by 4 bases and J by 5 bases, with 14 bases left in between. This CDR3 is CASSSPGSWETQYF. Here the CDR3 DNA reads TGTGCCAGCAGTTCCCCGGGGTCCTGGGAGACCCAGTACTTC.

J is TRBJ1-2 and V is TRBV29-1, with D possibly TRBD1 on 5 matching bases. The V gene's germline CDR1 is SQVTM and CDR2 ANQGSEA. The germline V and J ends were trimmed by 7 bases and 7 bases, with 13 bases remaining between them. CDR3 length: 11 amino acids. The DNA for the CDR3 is TGCAGCGCCGGGGGTGGGAGTGGCTACACCTTC. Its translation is CSAGGGSGYTF.

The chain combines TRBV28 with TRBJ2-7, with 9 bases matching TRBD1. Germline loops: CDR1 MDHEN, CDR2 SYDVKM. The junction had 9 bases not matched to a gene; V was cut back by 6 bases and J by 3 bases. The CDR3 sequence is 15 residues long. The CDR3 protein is CASSHWGQGDYEQYF. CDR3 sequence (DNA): TGTGCCAGCAGCCACTGGGGACAGGGCGACTACGAGCAGTACTTC.

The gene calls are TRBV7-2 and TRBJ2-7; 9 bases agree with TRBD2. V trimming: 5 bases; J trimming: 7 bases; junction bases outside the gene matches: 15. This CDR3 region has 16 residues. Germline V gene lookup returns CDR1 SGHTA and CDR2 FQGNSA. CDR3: CASSKRLLAGSGEQYF. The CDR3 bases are TGTGCCAGCAGCAAACGCCTACTAGCGGGTTCGGGGGAGCAGTACTTC.

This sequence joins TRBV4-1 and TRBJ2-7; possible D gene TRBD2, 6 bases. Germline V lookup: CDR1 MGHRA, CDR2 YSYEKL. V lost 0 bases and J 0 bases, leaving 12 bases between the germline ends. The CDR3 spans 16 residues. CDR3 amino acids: CASSQEVAVSSYEQYF. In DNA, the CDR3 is TGCGCCAGCAGCCAAGAAGTAGCGGTTAGCTCCTACGAGCAGTACTTC.

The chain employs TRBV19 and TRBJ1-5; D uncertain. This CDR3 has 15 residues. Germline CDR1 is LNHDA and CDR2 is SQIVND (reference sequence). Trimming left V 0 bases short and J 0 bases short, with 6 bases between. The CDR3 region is CASSIEQNSNQPQHF. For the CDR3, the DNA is TGTGCCAGTAGTATAGAGCAGAATAGCAATCAGCCCCAGCATTTT.

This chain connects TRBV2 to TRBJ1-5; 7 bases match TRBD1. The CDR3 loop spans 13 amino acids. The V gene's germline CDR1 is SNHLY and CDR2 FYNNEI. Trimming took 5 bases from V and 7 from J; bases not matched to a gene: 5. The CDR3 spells CASSKGAGQPQHF. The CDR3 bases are TGTGCCAGCAGTAAGGGGGCAGGGCAGCCCCAGCATTTT.

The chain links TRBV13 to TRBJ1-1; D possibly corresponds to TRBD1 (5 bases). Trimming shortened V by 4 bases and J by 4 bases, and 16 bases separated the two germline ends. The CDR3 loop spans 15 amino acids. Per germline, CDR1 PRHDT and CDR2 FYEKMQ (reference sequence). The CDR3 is CASSSIRDSTTEAFF. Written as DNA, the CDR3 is TGTGCCAGCAGCTCCATCCGGGACTCGACCACTGAAGCTTTCTTT.

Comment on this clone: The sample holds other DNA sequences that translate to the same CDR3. The CDR3: CASSLREMGEQYF. The CDR3 coding sequence is TGTGCCAGCAGTTTAAGAGAAATGGGGGAGCAGTACTTC. The V and J genes are TRBV28 and TRBJ2-7; D not certain. The ends were cut back, 2 bases at V and 7 bases at J, with 12 bases in the middle. Germline lookup yields CDR1 MDHEN and CDR2 SYDVKM. The CDR3 spans 13 residues.

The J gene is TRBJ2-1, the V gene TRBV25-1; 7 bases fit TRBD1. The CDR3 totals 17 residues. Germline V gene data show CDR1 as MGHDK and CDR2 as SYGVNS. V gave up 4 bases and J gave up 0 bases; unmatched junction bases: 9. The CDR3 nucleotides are TGTGCCAGCAGTGTAAGGACAGGAACCATCTCCTACAATGAGCAGTTCTTC. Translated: CASSVRTGTISYNEQFF.

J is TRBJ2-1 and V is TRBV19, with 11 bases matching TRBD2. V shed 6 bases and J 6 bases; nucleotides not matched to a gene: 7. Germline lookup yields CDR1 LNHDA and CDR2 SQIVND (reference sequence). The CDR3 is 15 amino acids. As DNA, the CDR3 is TGTGCCAGTAGGGAGCTAGCGGGGGGCCGCAATGAGCAGTTCTTC. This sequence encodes CASRELAGGRNEQFF.

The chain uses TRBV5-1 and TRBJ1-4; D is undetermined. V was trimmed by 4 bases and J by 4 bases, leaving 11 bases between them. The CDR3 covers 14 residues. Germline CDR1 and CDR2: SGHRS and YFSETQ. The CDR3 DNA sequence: TGCGCCAGCAGCCCCGCGCCTCATAATGAAAAACTGTTTTTT. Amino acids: CASSPAPHNEKLFF.

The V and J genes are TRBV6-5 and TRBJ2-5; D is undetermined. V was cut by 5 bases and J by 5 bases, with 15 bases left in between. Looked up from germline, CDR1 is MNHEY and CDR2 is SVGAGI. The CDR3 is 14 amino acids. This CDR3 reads CASSPRPVGETQYF. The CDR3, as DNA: TGTGCCAGCAGTCCCAGGCCCGTGGGGGAGACCCAGTACTTC.

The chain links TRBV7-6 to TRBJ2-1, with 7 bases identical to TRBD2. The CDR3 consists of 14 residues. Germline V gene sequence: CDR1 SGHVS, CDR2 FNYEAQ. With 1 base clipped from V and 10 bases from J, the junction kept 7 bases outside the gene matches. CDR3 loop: CASSLEWSSGEQFF. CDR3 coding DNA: TGTGCCAGCAGCTTAGAATGGAGTAGCGGGGAGCAGTTCTTC.

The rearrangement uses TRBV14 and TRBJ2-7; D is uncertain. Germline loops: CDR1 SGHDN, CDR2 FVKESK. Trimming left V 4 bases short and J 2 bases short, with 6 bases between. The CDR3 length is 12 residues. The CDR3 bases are TGTGCCAGCAGCCCCAGGCCCTACGAGCAGTACTTC. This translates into CASSPRPYEQYF. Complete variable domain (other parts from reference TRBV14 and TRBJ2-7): EAGVTQFPSHSVIEKGQTVTLRCDPISGHDNLYWYRRVMGKEIKFLLHFVKESKQDESGMPNNRFLAERTGGTYSTLKVQPAELEDSGVYFCASSPRPYEQYFGPGTRLTVT.

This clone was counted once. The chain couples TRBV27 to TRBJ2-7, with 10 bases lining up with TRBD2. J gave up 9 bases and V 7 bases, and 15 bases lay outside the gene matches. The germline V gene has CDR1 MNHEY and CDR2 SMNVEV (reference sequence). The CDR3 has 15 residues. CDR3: CASTQGRLAGVRQYF. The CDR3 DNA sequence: TGTGCCAGCACCCAGGGTAGGCTAGCGGGAGTAAGGCAGTACTTC.

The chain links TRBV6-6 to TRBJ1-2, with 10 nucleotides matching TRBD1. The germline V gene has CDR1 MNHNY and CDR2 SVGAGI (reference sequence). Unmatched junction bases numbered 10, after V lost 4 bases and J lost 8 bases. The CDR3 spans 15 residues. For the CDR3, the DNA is TGTGCCAGCAGTTTTAGGGACAGGGGCGCGAGGGGCTACACCTTC. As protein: CASSFRDRGARGYTF.

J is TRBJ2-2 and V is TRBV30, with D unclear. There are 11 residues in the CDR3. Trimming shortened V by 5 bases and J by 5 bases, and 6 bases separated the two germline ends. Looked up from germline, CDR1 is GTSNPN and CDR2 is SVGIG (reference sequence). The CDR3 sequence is CAWENTGELFF. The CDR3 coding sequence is TGTGCCTGGGAGAATACCGGGGAGCTGTTTTTT.

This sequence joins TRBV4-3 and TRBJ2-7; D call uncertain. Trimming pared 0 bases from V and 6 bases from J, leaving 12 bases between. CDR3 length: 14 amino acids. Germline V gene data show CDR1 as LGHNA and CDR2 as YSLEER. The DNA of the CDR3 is TGCGCCAGCAGCCAAGACCCCCGTAGAGGCGAGCAGTACTTC. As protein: CASSQDPRRGEQYF.